This passage covers 29 T cell receptor beta chains from one sample sequenced in a study of blood T cell repertoires in COVID-19. The protocol was immunoSEQ multiplex PCR, while the TCRdb copy is restricted to in-frame clones and leaves out a portion. Among fewer than 85,000 clones listed, around 80% were seen once. Sequenced: peripheral blood. These receptors were obtained from a woman aged 55-70 years with acute or convalescent COVID-19.

The chain combines TRBV19 with TRBJ2-1; 11 nucleotides match TRBD2. This CDR3 contains 14 residues. The V gene end was trimmed by 7 bases and the J gene end by 13 bases; junction bases not matched to a gene: 12. CDR1 is LNHDA and CDR2 is SQIVND in the germline V gene (reference sequence). The chain's CDR3 is CASTLGVLAGDQFF. The CDR3 region has the DNA TGTGCCAGTACCCTGGGAGTACTAGCGGGGGATCAGTTCTTC. The full variable domain, its missing parts supplied by reference TRBV19 and TRBJ2-1, is DGGITQSPKYLFRKEGQNVTLSCEQNLNHDAMYWYRQDPGQGLRLIYYSQIVNDFQKGDIAEGYSVSREKKESFPLTVTSAQKNPTAFYLCASTLGVLAGDQFFGPGTRLTVL.

This chain links TRBV19 with TRBJ2-7, with D possibly TRBD1 on 6 matching bases. The length of the CDR3 is 15 residues. Looked up from germline, CDR1 is LNHDA and CDR2 is SQIVND (reference sequence). V was cut by 10 bases and J by 5 bases, with 24 bases left in between. As DNA, the CDR3 is TGTGCCACCGTTACTTACTCACAGGGCCAACACGAGCAGTACTTC. This encodes CATVTYSQGQHEQYF.

The chain has TRBV10-3 and TRBJ1-2; tentatively, D is TRBD1 (6 bases). CDR1 is ENHRY, CDR2 SYGVKD, per germline. CDR3 length: 14 amino acids. V lost 8 bases, J lost 4 bases, and 17 bases lay in between. The CDR3, as DNA: TGTGCCATCTCTGAGTTACAGGGAGTCTATGGCTACACCTTC. This gives the protein CAISELQGVYGYTF.

This sequence joins TRBV3-1 (or the pseudogene TRBV3-2) and TRBJ2-5; no clear D. Germline-derived CDR1 and CDR2 are LGHDT and YNNKEL (reference sequence). Trimming removed 5 bases from V and 5 bases from J, with 18 bases in between. This CDR3 has 15 residues. The CDR3 DNA reads as TGTGCCAGCAGCTCGCCAAACTTGGGCCGGGAGACCCAGTACTTC. Its protein product is CASSSPNLGRETQYF.

Of note for this clone: The same CDR3 arises from other DNA sequences in this sample as well. The V and J genes are TRBV7-6 and TRBJ1-4; possibly TRBD1 for D (5 bases). Germline V lookup: CDR1 SGHVS, CDR2 FNYEAQ. This CDR3 region has 16 residues. Trimming left V 3 bases short and J 6 bases short, with 17 bases between. CDR3 DNA sequence: TGTGCCAGCAGCTTGGCCCCCAGGGAGGGTGATGAAAAACTGTTTTTT. Translated: CASSLAPREGDEKLFF.

V gene TRBV30 combines with J gene TRBJ1-1; TRBD1 might be the D (6 bases). CDR3 length: 12 amino acids. Germline V lookup: CDR1 GTSNPN, CDR2 SVGIG (reference sequence). Between the trimmed V and J ends, which lost 4 bases and 11 bases, there was a span of 17 bases. The CDR3 DNA reads as TGTGCCTGGAACTTTCAGGGGATCACGGCTTTCTTT. This gives the protein CAWNFQGITAFF. Looking up the rest from reference TRBV30 and TRBJ1-1 gives the full variable domain: SQTIHQWPATLVQPVGSPLSLECTVEGTSNPNLYWYRQAAGRGLQLLFYSVGIGQISSEVPQNLSASRPQDRQFILSSKKLLLSDSGFYLCAWNFQGITAFFGQGTRLTVV.

The gene calls are TRBV7-2 and TRBJ1-6; 9 bases agree with TRBD1. Germline CDR1 is SGHTA and CDR2 is FQGNSA. V dropped 6 bases and J dropped 5; count of bases not matched to a gene: 5. CDR3 length equals 15 residues. The CDR3 bases are TGTGCCAGCAGTAGACAGGGGGGAAATAATTCACCCCTCCACTTT. It translates to CASSRQGGNNSPLHF.

This sequence joins TRBV7-8 and TRBJ2-5; TRBD2 aligns across 8 bases. Trimming took 1 base from V and 4 from J; bases not matched to a gene: 5. The CDR3 runs to 15 residues. Germline loops: CDR1 SGHVS, CDR2 FQNEAQ. Written as DNA, the CDR3 is TGTGCCAGCAGCTTAGAATTCGGGGGGGGAGAGACCCAGTACTTC. Its translation: CASSLEFGGGETQYF.

This clone has only one observation. This sequence joins TRBV7-9 and TRBJ2-5; 7 bases fit TRBD2. CDR1 SEHNR and CDR2 FQNEAQ come from the germline V gene (reference sequence). This CDR3 spans 14 amino acids. Trimming at V came to 1 base and at J to 1 base, leaving 0 bases not matched to a gene. The CDR3 sequence is CASSLGLAQETQYF. The DNA of the CDR3 is TGTGCCAGCAGCTTAGGACTAGCCCAAGAGACCCAGTACTTC.

This chain connects TRBV18 to TRBJ1-2; D possibly corresponds to TRBD1 (6 bases). Looked up from germline, CDR1 is KGHSH and CDR2 is LQKENI. V was clipped by 3 bases and J by 6 bases, with 14 bases between them. This CDR3 comprises 14 residues. Here the CDR3 DNA reads TGTGCCAGCTCACCCTTACCAGGGGCTGATGGCTACACCTTC. Amino acid sequence: CASSPLPGADGYTF.

This clone was counted once. The gene calls are TRBV25-1 and TRBJ2-7, with 9 bases that match TRBD1. This CDR3 comprises 18 residues. Germline CDR1 reads MGHDK; CDR2 reads SYGVNS. After removal of 4 bases from V and 5 bases from J, the junction contained 18 bases not matched to a gene. The CDR3 DNA sequence: TGTGCCAGCAGTGGATTAGTAGCGGTCGGGACAGGGATTCACGAGCAGTACTTC. Translating it yields CASSGLVAVGTGIHEQYF.

The chain recombines TRBV7-9 with TRBJ2-7, with TRBD1 identical over 11 bases. CDR1 and CDR2 (germline): SEHNR, FQNEAQ (reference sequence). This CDR3 contains 14 residues. The J segment lost 6 bases and the V segment lost 5 bases, leaving 6 bases of the junction unmatched. For the CDR3, the DNA is TGTGCCAGCAGCCCTAGGACAGGGGGCTTCGAGCAGTACTTC. Protein: CASSPRTGGFEQYF.

This sequence joins TRBV5-1 and TRBJ2-2, with 7 positions matching TRBD1. This CDR3 spans 15 amino acids. Germline-derived CDR1 and CDR2 are SGHRS and YFSETQ. Losses at the gene ends were 2 bases for V and 3 bases for J; bases not matched to a gene: 4. The CDR3 region has the DNA TGCGCCAGCAGCTTTGGGCAGGGGGACACCGGGGAGCTGTTTTTT. Its translation is CASSFGQGDTGELFF.

This chain links TRBV25-1 with TRBJ2-1; 8 nucleotides match TRBD1. The germline gives CDR1 MGHDK, CDR2 SYGVNS. The CDR3 is 13 amino acids. With 8 bases clipped from V and 3 bases from J, the junction kept 3 bases outside the gene matches. The CDR3 loop reads CASSGQDYNEQFF. CDR3 DNA sequence: TGTGCCAGCTCGGGACAGGACTACAATGAGCAGTTCTTC. Full variable domain (rest looked up from reference TRBV25-1 and TRBJ2-1): EADIYQTPRYLVIGTGKKITLECSQTMGHDKMYWYQQDPGMELHLIHYSYGVNSTEKGDLSSESTVSRIRTEHFPLTLESARPSHTSQYLCASSGQDYNEQFFGPGTRLTVL.

V is TRBV7-6 and J is TRBJ1-2, with TRBD1 matching 9 bases. CDR1 is SGHVS and CDR2 is FNYEAQ in the germline V gene. The V segment lost 4 bases and the J segment 5 bases; nucleotides outside the gene matches: 8. The CDR3 is 15 amino acids. CDR3 in amino acids: CASSSLSGQGYGYTF. CDR3 bases: TGTGCCAGCAGCTCATTATCGGGACAGGGATATGGCTACACCTTC.

The V gene is TRBV5-1, the J gene TRBJ1-3, with 8 bases matching TRBD1. Looked up from germline, CDR1 is SGHRS and CDR2 is YFSETQ. This CDR3 spans 15 amino acids. V was pared by 4 bases and J by 4 bases, with 7 bases of the junction left unmatched. The CDR3 region has the DNA TGCGCCAGCAGCGGGTGGACAGGGTCAGGAAACACCATATATTTT. Translation: CASSGWTGSGNTIYF.

The V gene is TRBV5-1, the J gene TRBJ2-5; 9 nucleotides align to TRBD2. J gave up 4 bases and V 1 base, and 8 bases lay outside the gene matches. CDR3 length equals 16 residues. The V gene's germline CDR1 is SGHRS and CDR2 YFSETQ. CDR3 nucleotides: TGCGCCAGCAGCTTGTCCGCGGGGGGGAGTCGAGAGACCCAGTACTTC. Translation: CASSLSAGGSRETQYF.

This sequence joins TRBV4-1 and TRBJ2-3; perhaps TRBD2 as D (6 bases). This CDR3 contains 17 residues. V gave up 0 bases and J gave up 0 bases, with 13 bases separating them. The V gene's germline CDR1 is MGHRA and CDR2 YSYEKL. The CDR3: CASSQEQSGPSTDTQYF. CDR3 coding DNA: TGCGCCAGCAGCCAAGAACAAAGCGGGCCAAGCACAGATACGCAGTATTTT.

This clone appeared once. This chain connects TRBV5-1 to TRBJ2-5, with 7 bases identical to TRBD2. The CDR3 spans 16 residues. The V gene's germline CDR1 is SGHRS and CDR2 YFSETQ. The junction had 10 bases not matched to a gene; V was cut back by 0 bases and J by 5 bases. Here the CDR3 DNA reads TGCGCCAGCAGCTTGGGCGGGAGCGGAATAAGGGAGACCCAGTACTTC. Protein product: CASSLGGSGIRETQYF.

The genes are TRBV7-2 and TRBJ1-1; 10 bases map to TRBD1. With 6 bases clipped from V and 5 bases from J, the junction kept 9 bases outside the gene matches. The CDR3 covers 15 residues. Germline assignment: CDR1 SGHTA and CDR2 FQGNSA. The CDR3 DNA sequence: TGTGCCAGCAGTTCCGCCGGGACAGGGGTTACTGAAGCTTTCTTT. It translates to CASSSAGTGVTEAFF.

The J gene is TRBJ1-1, the V gene TRBV19, with D unresolved. V shed 9 bases and J shed 1 base, with 12 bases lying between them. Germline V gene data show CDR1 as LNHDA and CDR2 as SQIVND (reference sequence). This CDR3 has 13 amino acids. CDR3 amino acids: CASRGIENTEAFF. In nucleotides, the CDR3 is TGTGCCAGCAGAGGGATAGAGAACACTGAAGCTTTCTTT.

The chain has TRBV9 and TRBJ1-4; D gene uncertain. Germline values: CDR1 SGDLS, CDR2 YYNGEE. CDR3 length: 15 residues. With 3 bases removed from V and 5 bases from J, the gap between germline ends came to 14 bases. The CDR3 loop reads CASSAVSGMNEKLFF. CDR3 in DNA: TGTGCCAGCAGCGCCGTTTCGGGGATGAATGAAAAACTGTTTTTT.

The DNA for the CDR3 is TGTGCCAGCAGCAAAGACAGGGTCACTGAAGCTTTCTTT. It is translated as CASSKDRVTEAFF. The rearrangement uses TRBV7-6 and TRBJ1-1; TRBD1 agrees at 7 bases. Germline CDR1 and CDR2: SGHVS and FNYEAQ. The CDR3 has 13 residues. V was clipped by 5 bases and J by 4 bases; unmatched bases: 4.

This rearrangement joins TRBV28 to TRBJ1-5, with no clear D. V was trimmed by 3 bases and J by 7 bases, leaving 7 bases between them. CDR1 is MDHEN, CDR2 SYDVKM, per germline. The length of the CDR3 is 12 residues. In nucleotides, the CDR3 is TGTGCCAGCAGTTTGGGGAGGCAGCCCCAGCATTTT. Translating gives CASSLGRQPQHF. The full variable domain, in which reference TRBV28 and TRBJ1-5 provide the parts outside the CDR3, is DVKVTQSSRYLVKRTGEKVFLECVQDMDHENMFWYRQDPGLGLRLIYFSYDVKMKEKGDIPEGYSVSREKKERFSLILESASTNQTSMYLCASSLGRQPQHFGDGTRLSIL.

This clone was observed at least ten times. The junction departs from germline at one end; a sequencing error may be responsible. This rearrangement joins TRBV10-2 to TRBJ2-5; a possible D gene is TRBD1 (5 bases). Germline CDR1 reads WSHSY; CDR2 reads SAAADI. The CDR3 sequence is 13 residues long. The CDR3 region has the DNA TGCGCCAGCACTGAGGACACTCAAGAGACCCAGTACTTC. The encoded protein is CASTEDTQETQYF.

V gene TRBV29-1 combines with J gene TRBJ2-1, with D uncertain. Germline V gives CDR1 SQVTM, CDR2 ANQGSEA. The V end was cut by 4 bases, the J end by 12 bases, with 10 bases between. CDR3 size: 10 residues. The CDR3 bases are TGCAGCGTTGGTCTACTGTCGCAGTTCTTC. Translation: CSVGLLSQFF.

V is TRBV24-1 and J is TRBJ1-5; no clear D gene. Germline assignment: CDR1 KGHDR and CDR2 SFDVKD. This CDR3 has 16 residues. V was pared by 9 bases and J by 1 base, with 18 bases between. In DNA, the CDR3 is TGTGCCACCTCTGCAGTTCAAGAGGAAAGCAATCAGCCCCAGCATTTT. It translates to CATSAVQEESNQPQHF.

This clone has just a few counts. V is TRBV6-2 or TRBV6-3 and J is TRBJ2-7; 14 bases align to TRBD2. TRBJ2-5 matches the DNA end more closely, so the J call is doubtful. Germline-derived CDR1 and CDR2 are MNHEY and SVGEGT. This CDR3 spans 15 amino acids. The chain's CDR3 is CASSPSGLAGGTQYF. CDR3 bases: TGTGCCAGCAGTCCCTCCGGACTAGCGGGGGGGACCCAGTACTTC.

The V call is TRBV18, the J call TRBJ1-1; 7 bases match TRBD1. The V gene end was trimmed by 1 base and the J gene end by 0 bases; junction bases not matched to a gene: 5. Germline V gene lookup returns CDR1 KGHSH and CDR2 LQKENI. The CDR3 consists of 16 residues. In nucleotides, the CDR3 is TGTGCCAGCTCACCACGGATGACAGGGTTGAACACTGAAGCTTTCTTT. Amino acid sequence: CASSPRMTGLNTEAFF.